This is a list of T cell receptor beta chains from one sample in a study of memory CD4+ T cells and cytomegalovirus serostatus. Libraries were prepared by immunoSEQ multiplex PCR; TCRdb keeps only in-frame clonotypes and omits some of them. The top ten hold over 0.35% of the sample, which has about 56,000 clones, about four fifths seen once. The sample consisted of memory CD4+ T cells from blood. These TCRs come from an adult in good health and CMV-seronegative. The CDR3 runs from the conserved cysteine through the conserved F or W. A D gene is named only where the DNA matches it firmly. Only some rows state a clone size, as once, few, many or a class for expanded clones.

cdr3_aa,cdr3_nt,clone_size,j_call,v_call,d_call
CASSLISQGSYNEQFF,TGTGCCAGCAGTTTAATCTCACAGGGCTCCTACAATGAGCAGTTCTTC,.,TRBJ2-1,TRBV28,.
CASSIGRWQETQYF,TGTGCCAGTAGTATCGGAAGGTGGCAAGAGACCCAGTACTTC,.,TRBJ2-5,TRBV19,.
CASSVQGIGSYNEQFF,TGTGCCAGCAGTGTCCAGGGGATAGGCTCCTACAATGAGCAGTTCTTC,.,TRBJ2-1,TRBV2,.
CASSDDLSNYGYTF,TGTGCCAGCAGTGACGATCTCTCTAACTATGGCTACACCTTC,.,TRBJ1-2,TRBV6-1,.
CASSPGTGVYEQYF,TGTGCCAGCAGTCCCGGGACAGGGGTCTACGAGCAGTACTTC,.,TRBJ2-7,TRBV28,TRBD1
CASSRGEGTDTQYF,TGTGCCAGCAGTAGGGGCGAAGGCACAGATACGCAGTATTTT,.,TRBJ2-3,TRBV5-6,.
CASSPSARGGKIDTQYF,TGTGCCAGCAGCCCTAGTGCCAGGGGCGGGAAAATAGATACGCAGTATTTT,few,TRBJ2-3,TRBV5-5,.
CASSLGGGARYYEQYF,TGTGCCAGCAGCTTGGGCGGGGGGGCACGATACTACGAGCAGTACTTC,.,TRBJ2-7,TRBV7-2,TRBD2
CASKEQVDQPQHF,TGTGCCAGCAAGGAACAGGTGGATCAGCCCCAGCATTTT,.,TRBJ1-5,TRBV2,.
CASSLDKTNGYTF,TGTGCCAGCAGCCTTGACAAAACCAATGGCTACACCTTC,.,TRBJ1-2,TRBV14,.
CASSLYQGANQPQHF,TGTGCCAGCAGCTTATATCAGGGGGCGAATCAGCCCCAGCATTTT,.,TRBJ1-5,TRBV7-2,TRBD1
CASSLGHRGGSGAFF,TGTGCCAGCAGCTTAGGCCATAGGGGAGGGAGTGGGGCTTTCTTT,.,TRBJ1-1,TRBV13,.
CASSVLASGGVDTQYF,TGTGCCAGCAGTGTATTAGCTAGCGGGGGGGTCGATACGCAGTATTTT,few,TRBJ2-3,TRBV2,TRBD2
CASSPTGRGTEAFF,TGTGCCAGCAGTCCAACAGGGAGAGGCACTGAAGCTTTCTTT,.,TRBJ1-1,TRBV6-5,.
CASSTQTGGISYEQYF,TGTGCCAGCAGCACTCAAACAGGGGGAATTTCCTACGAGCAGTACTTC,.,TRBJ2-7,TRBV5-6,TRBD1
CAWRRGGYTF,TGTGCCTGGAGGCGCGGGGGCTACACCTTC,.,TRBJ1-2,TRBV30,.
CASSSFLGLGTDTQYF,TGTGCCAGCAGCTCCTTTCTTGGACTAGGCACAGATACGCAGTATTTT,few,TRBJ2-3,TRBV14,TRBD2
CASSLLGTGGETQYF,TGTGCCAGCAGCTTACTGGGGACGGGTGGAGAGACCCAGTACTTC,.,TRBJ2-5,TRBV7-3,.
CASSKVTIVQWLQDNEQFF,TGTGCCAGCAGCAAAGTCACAATAGTCCAATGGTTGCAAGACAATGAGCAGTTCTTC,.,TRBJ2-1,TRBV21-1,.
CASSPTLGFQETQYF,TGTGCCAGCAGCCCAACCCTGGGGTTCCAAGAGACCCAGTACTTC,.,TRBJ2-5,TRBV7-2,.
CASSLAGVGGYTF,TGTGCCAGCAGCTTGGCAGGGGTGGGTGGCTACACCTTC,.,TRBJ1-2,TRBV5-4,.
CASRYPGGLLDTQYF,TGTGCCAGCAGGTACCCCGGCGGACTTCTAGATACGCAGTATTTT,.,TRBJ2-3,TRBV6-1,.
CASSDSYSRRSLYEQYF,TGTGCCAGCAGTGACTCATACTCGCGCCGATCGTTGTACGAGCAGTACTTC,.,TRBJ2-7,TRBV6-4,.
CASSKSRGTEAFF,TGTGCCAGCAGCAAAAGTAGGGGCACTGAAGCTTTCTTT,.,TRBJ1-1,TRBV21-1,.
CASSPAWVEKLFF,TGTGCCAGCAGTCCCGCGTGGGTCGAAAAACTGTTTTTT,.,TRBJ1-4,TRBV6-1,.
CASSRRDGLNTEAFF,TGTGCCAGCAGTCGGCGGGACGGGTTGAACACTGAAGCTTTCTTT,once,TRBJ1-1,TRBV6-6,.
CASSYASVRSTDTQYF,TGTGCCAGCAGTTACGCCAGTGTTAGAAGCACAGATACGCAGTATTTT,.,TRBJ2-3,TRBV6-5,.
CASSLAAPSEQYF,TGCGCCAGCAGCTTGGCGGCGCCCTCCGAGCAGTACTTC,.,TRBJ2-7,TRBV5-1,.
CASSLAPRADRNEAFF,TGTGCCAGCAGCTTAGCCCCTCGAGCAGATAGAAATGAAGCTTTCTTT,.,TRBJ1-1,TRBV7-2,.
CASSDRLAGTDTQYF,TGTGCCAGCAGTGACCGACTAGCGGGCACAGATACGCAGTATTTT,.,TRBJ2-3,TRBV2,TRBD2
CASSLDSTGELFF,TGTGCCAGCAGCCTCGATTCGACCGGGGAGCTGTTTTTT,.,TRBJ2-2,TRBV7-3,.
CASRATDPPLHF,TGTGCCAGCAGGGCCACAGATCCACCCCTCCACTTT,few,TRBJ1-6,TRBV2,.
CASSLQVSLNEAFF,TGCGCCAGCAGCTTGCAAGTCTCACTTAATGAAGCTTTCTTT,.,TRBJ1-1,TRBV5-1,.
CASTNPTLAKNIQYF,TGTGCCAGCACAAACCCGACTCTAGCCAAAAACATTCAGTACTTC,.,TRBJ2-4,TRBV2,.
CASSQVSQTNEKLFF,TGTGCCAGCAGCCAAGTTAGTCAGACTAATGAAAAACTGTTTTTT,.,TRBJ1-4,TRBV4-2,.
CASSQVQDIQYF,TGTGCCAGCAGCCAAGTACAAGACATTCAGTACTTC,.,TRBJ2-4,TRBV14,.
CASSLAGLGAGEAFF,TGTGCCAGCAGCTTAGCGGGACTTGGGGCAGGCGAAGCTTTCTTT,.,TRBJ1-1,TRBV7-9,.
CASSRQGEDYGYTF,TGTGCCAGCTCTCGACAGGGGGAGGACTATGGCTACACCTTC,.,TRBJ1-2,TRBV27,TRBD1
CASSLAGSGGRKTQYF,TGTGCCAGCAGCTTAGCAGGCAGCGGGGGGAGAAAGACCCAGTACTTC,.,TRBJ2-5,TRBV7-2,TRBD2
CASGGGSSTDTQYF,TGTGCCAGCGGGGGGGGCTCTAGCACAGATACGCAGTATTTT,.,TRBJ2-3,TRBV9,.
CASSPWTGERMETQYF,TGTGCCAGTAGTCCCTGGACAGGGGAGAGGATGGAGACCCAGTACTTC,.,TRBJ2-5,TRBV19,TRBD1
CASSLGQNSYEQYF,TGTGCCAGCAGCTTGGGACAGAACTCCTACGAGCAGTACTTC,.,TRBJ2-7,TRBV5-6,.
CASSGTGSNQPQHF,TGTGCCAGCAGCGGCACGGGGAGCAATCAGCCCCAGCATTTT,.,TRBJ1-5,TRBV7-9,.
CASSRPDLNYGYTF,TGTGCCAGTAGTCGTCCAGACCTTAACTATGGCTACACCTTC,.,TRBJ1-2,TRBV19,.
CASSFPGGTEAFF,TGCGCCAGCAGCTTCCCAGGGGGCACTGAAGCTTTCTTT,once,TRBJ1-1,TRBV5-1,TRBD1
CASRDERSSYNSPLHF,TGTGCCAGCAGGGACGAAAGGAGCTCCTATAATTCACCCCTCCACTTT,.,TRBJ1-6,TRBV5-4,.